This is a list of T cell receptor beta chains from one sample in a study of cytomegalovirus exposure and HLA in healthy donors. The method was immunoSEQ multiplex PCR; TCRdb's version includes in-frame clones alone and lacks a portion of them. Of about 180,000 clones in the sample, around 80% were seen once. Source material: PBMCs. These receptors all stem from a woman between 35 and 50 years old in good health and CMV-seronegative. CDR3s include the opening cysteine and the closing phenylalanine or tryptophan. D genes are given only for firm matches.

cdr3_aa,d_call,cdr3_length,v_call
CATSREQGGSYGYTF,-,15,TRBV15
CASSLGSYEQYF,-,12,TRBV7-9
CASSFHIPNEKLFF,-,14,TRBV7-9
CASREEGQNRDTQYF,-,15,TRBV5-1
CRALRCYGYTF,-,11,TRBV29-1
CASSVLSRETEAFF,-,14,TRBV9
CASSQDVRGTQQFF,-,14,TRBV4-1
CASSLGGYGNTIYF,-,14,TRBV5-1
CASTPGGFTNEQFF,-,14,TRBV5-1
CASSEIQGNNEQFF,TRBD1,14,TRBV6-1
CAINPGGNEQYF,TRBD1,12,TRBV10-3
CASSLGTGNYEQYF,-,14,TRBV5-6
CASSFYGLAGAKSTDTQYF,TRBD2,19,TRBV27
CASSEFGTVELFF,TRBD1,13,TRBV6-1
CASSRGLSYEQYF,-,13,TRBV11-1
CASSEGAAGYEQYF,-,14,TRBV6-1
CASSEARGGKVYEQYF,TRBD2,16,TRBV6-1
CAWSGGDWGNTIYF,-,14,TRBV30
CASSESGGENYGYTF,-,15,TRBV6-1
CASSVQGAGGQPQHF,TRBD1,15,TRBV6-1
CASSPNLGRAIGELFF,TRBD2,16,TRBV9
CATSSSWDTGANVLTF,-,16,TRBV15
CAISESYREYGYTF,-,14,TRBV10-3
CASRELGGRVETQYF,TRBD2,15,TRBV27